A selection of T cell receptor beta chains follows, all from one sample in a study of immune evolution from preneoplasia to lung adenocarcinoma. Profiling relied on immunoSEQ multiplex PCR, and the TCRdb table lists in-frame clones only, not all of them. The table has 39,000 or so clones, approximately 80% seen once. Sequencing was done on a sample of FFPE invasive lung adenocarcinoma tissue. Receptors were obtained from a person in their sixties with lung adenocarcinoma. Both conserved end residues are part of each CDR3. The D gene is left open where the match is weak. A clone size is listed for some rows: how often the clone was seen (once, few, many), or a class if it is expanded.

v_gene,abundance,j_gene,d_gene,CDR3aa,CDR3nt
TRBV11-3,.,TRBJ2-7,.,CASSLDGRYEQYF,TGTGCCAGCAGCTTAGATGGCCGCTACGAGCAGTACTTC
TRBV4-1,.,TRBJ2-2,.,CASSQDTQRHLAARGTGELFF,TGCGCCAGCAGCCAAGATACCCAACGCCACTTAGCTGCCAGGGGAACCGGGGAGCTGTTTTTT
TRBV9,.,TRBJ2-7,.,CASSVAGALGYEQYF,TGTGCCAGCAGCGTAGCCGGGGCATTGGGGTACGAGCAGTACTTC
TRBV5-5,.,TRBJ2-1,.,CASSLSPESSYNEQFF,TGTGCCAGCAGCTTGTCCCCGGAGAGCTCCTACAATGAGCAGTTCTTC
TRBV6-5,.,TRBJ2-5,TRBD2,CASSRLGLAGETQYF,TGTGCCAGCAGTAGACTAGGGCTAGCGGGAGAGACCCAGTACTTC
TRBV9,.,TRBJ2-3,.,CASSPSSEPSTDTQYF,TGTGCCAGCAGCCCCTCAAGCGAACCCTCCACAGATACGCAGTATTTT
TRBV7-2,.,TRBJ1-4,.,CASSLDLGLHEKLFF,TGTGCCAGCAGCTTAGATTTGGGGTTGCATGAAAAACTGTTTTTT
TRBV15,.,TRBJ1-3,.,CATPQHSMGGNTIYF,TGTGCCACACCGCAACATTCTATGGGAGGAAACACCATATATTTT
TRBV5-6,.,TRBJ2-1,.,CASSSLTGNNEQFF,TGTGCCAGCAGCTCCCTGACAGGTAATAATGAGCAGTTCTTC
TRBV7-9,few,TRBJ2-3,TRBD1,CASSLGTGVYTDTQYF,TGTGCCAGCAGCTTAGGGACAGGGGTCTACACAGATACGCAGTATTTT
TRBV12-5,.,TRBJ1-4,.,CAGDEKLFF,TGTGCCGGAGATGAAAAACTGTTTTTT
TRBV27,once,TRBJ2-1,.,CASSLSSRGLNEQFF,TGTGCCAGCAGTTTATCGTCGCGGGGGCTGAATGAGCAGTTCTTC
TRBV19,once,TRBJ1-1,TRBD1,CASNPQGGTEAFF,TGTGCCAGTAACCCACAGGGGGGGACTGAAGCTTTCTTT
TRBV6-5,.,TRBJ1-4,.,CASSSDSLNEKLFF,TGTGCCAGCAGTTCGGACAGTCTTAATGAAAAACTGTTTTTT
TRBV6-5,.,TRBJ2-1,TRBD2,CASSRLAGVSEQFF,TGTGCCAGCAGTCGACTAGCGGGCGTCTCGGAGCAGTTCTTC
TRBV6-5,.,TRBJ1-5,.,CASSYSAGPNQPQHF,TGTGCCAGCAGTTACTCGGCAGGGCCAAATCAGCCCCAGCATTTT
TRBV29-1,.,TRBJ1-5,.,CSAAAGGSNQPQHF,TGCAGCGCCGCCGCGGGAGGTAGCAATCAGCCCCAGCATTTT
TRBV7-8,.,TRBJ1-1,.,CASSEGRMNTEAFF,TGTGCCAGCAGCGAGGGACGGATGAACACTGAAGCTTTCTTT
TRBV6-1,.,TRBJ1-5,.,CASSEQGSGQPQHF,TGTGCCAGCAGTGAGCAGGGGTCAGGGCAGCCCCAGCATTTT
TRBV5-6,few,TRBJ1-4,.,CASSLGRRGEKLFF,TGTGCCAGCAGCCTTGGTAGGCGGGGTGAAAAACTGTTTTTT
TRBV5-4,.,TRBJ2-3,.,CASSPRHASTDTQYF,TGTGCCAGCAGCCCCCGGCACGCTAGCACAGATACGCAGTATTTT
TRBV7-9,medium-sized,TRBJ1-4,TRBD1,CATGQGGEKLFF,TGTGCCACAGGACAGGGAGGTGAAAAACTGTTTTTT
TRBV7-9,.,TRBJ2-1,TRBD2,CASRNGLSGLAGVRNEQFF,TGTGCCAGCAGAAACGGACTTTCGGGACTAGCGGGAGTGCGTAATGAGCAGTTCTTC
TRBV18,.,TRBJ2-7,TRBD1,CASSPSSLGQGYEQYF,TGTGCCAGCTCACCATCATCGCTAGGACAGGGCTACGAGCAGTACTTC
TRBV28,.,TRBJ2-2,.,CASRGWRPGRGNAGELFF,TGTGCCAGCAGGGGGTGGAGGCCGGGACGGGGAAACGCCGGGGAGCTGTTTTTT
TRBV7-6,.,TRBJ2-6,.,CASSSPGSAGANVLTF,TGTGCCAGCAGCTCCCCCGGTTCGGCTGGGGCCAACGTCCTGACTTTC
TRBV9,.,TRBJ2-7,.,CASSLSVGTASYEQYF,TGTGCCAGCAGCTTAAGTGTGGGGACGGCCTCCTACGAGCAGTACTTC
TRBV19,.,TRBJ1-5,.,CASSPTGLDQPQHF,TGTGCCAGTAGCCCTACAGGGTTGGATCAGCCCCAGCATTTT
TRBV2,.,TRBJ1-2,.,CASSGHYGYTF,TGTGCCAGCAGTGGACACTATGGCTACACCTTC
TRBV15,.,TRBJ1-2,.,CATSRDSWGGYTF,TGTGCCACCAGCAGAGACTCATGGGGTGGCTACACCTTC
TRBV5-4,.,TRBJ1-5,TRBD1,CASSLQGDVQPQHF,TGTGCCAGCAGCCTACAGGGGGACGTTCAGCCCCAGCATTTT
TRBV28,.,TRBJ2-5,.,CASSLGRAYQETQYF,TGTGCCAGCAGTTTGGGCAGGGCGTACCAAGAGACCCAGTACTTC
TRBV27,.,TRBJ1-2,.,CASSFDPGRGYGYTF,TGTGCCAGCAGTTTCGATCCGGGCCGAGGCTATGGCTACACCTTC
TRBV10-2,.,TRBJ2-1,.,CASSESFWGAQQFF,TGCGCCAGCAGTGAGTCTTTTTGGGGGGCCCAGCAGTTCTTC
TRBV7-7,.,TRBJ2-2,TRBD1,CASSQDRGANTGELFF,TGTGCTAGCAGCCAGGACAGGGGGGCGAACACCGGGGAGCTGTTTTTT
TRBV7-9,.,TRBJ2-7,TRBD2,CASSLWASGSGEQYF,TGTGCCAGCAGCTTGTGGGCTAGCGGGAGCGGGGAGCAGTACTTC
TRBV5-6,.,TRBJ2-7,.,CASSLGGKIYEQYF,TGTGCCAGCAGCTTGGGGGGTAAAATCTACGAGCAGTACTTC
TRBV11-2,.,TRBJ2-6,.,CASRSPSGANALTF,TGTGCCAGCCGGTCCCCCTCTGGGGCCAACGCCCTGACTTTC
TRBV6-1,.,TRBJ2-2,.,CASSDITGELFF,TGTGCCAGCAGTGACATAACCGGGGAGCTGTTTTTT
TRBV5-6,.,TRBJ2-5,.,CASSFGEETQYF,TGTGCCAGCAGCTTTGGCGAGGAGACCCAGTACTTC
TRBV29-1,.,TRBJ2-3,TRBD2,CSVGGLAGVHTDTQYF,TGCAGCGTTGGGGGACTAGCGGGGGTCCACACAGATACGCAGTATTTT
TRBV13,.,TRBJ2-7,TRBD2,CASSSSGGSGGRYEQYF,TGTGCCAGCAGCTCATCGGGGGGGTCTGGCGGGAGATACGAGCAGTACTTC
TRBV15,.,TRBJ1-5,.,CATSSDSGYQPQHF,TGTGCCACCAGCAGTGACTCAGGGTATCAGCCCCAGCATTTT
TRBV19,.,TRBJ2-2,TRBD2,CASSIGLAGGTTGELFF,TGTGCCAGTAGTATTGGACTAGCGGGGGGGACCACCGGGGAGCTGTTTTTT
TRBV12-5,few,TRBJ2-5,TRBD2,CASGPGTSGQQETQYF,TGTGCTAGTGGTCCCGGGACTAGCGGACAACAAGAGACCCAGTACTTC
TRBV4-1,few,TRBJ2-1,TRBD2,CASSQDSTSGRGNGQFF,TGCGCCAGCAGCCAAGATTCAACTAGCGGGAGGGGTAATGGGCAGTTCTTC
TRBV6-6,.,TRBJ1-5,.,CASSPDSPNQPQHF,TGTGCCAGCAGTCCTGACTCCCCCAATCAGCCCCAGCATTTT